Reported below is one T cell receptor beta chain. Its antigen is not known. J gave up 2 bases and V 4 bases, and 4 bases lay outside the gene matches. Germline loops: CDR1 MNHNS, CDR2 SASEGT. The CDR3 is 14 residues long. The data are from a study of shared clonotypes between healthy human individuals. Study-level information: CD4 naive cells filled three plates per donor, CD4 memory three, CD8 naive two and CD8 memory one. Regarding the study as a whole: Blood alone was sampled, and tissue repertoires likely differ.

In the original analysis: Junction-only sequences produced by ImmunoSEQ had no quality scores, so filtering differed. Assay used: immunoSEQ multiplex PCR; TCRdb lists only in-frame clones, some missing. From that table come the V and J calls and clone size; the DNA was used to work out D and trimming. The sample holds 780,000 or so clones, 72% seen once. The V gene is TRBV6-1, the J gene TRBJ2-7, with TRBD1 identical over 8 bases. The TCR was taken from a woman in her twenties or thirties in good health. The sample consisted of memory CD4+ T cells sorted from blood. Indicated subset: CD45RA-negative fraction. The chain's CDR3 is CASSGATGAYEQYF. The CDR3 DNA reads TGTGCCAGCAGTGGGGCGACAGGGGCCTACGAGCAGTACTTC.